The 5 T cell receptor beta chains below all came from one sample that was sequenced in a study of blood T cell repertoires in COVID-19. Here immunoSEQ multiplex PCR was the method, and the copy in TCRdb shows in-frame clones only, minus some. The table has some 120,000 clones, under 95% seen once. The sequenced sample was peripheral blood. These receptor sequences come from a man over 45 with active COVID-19.

The chain has TRBV10-2 and TRBJ1-3; 7 positions agree with TRBD1. V lost 10 bases, J lost 2 bases, and 17 bases stayed unmatched. The CDR3 covers 17 residues. CDR1 and CDR2 (germline): WSHSY, SAAADI. The CDR3 loop is CATLTEPGQKTGNTIYF. CDR3 bases: TGCGCCACCTTAACCGAACCGGGACAGAAGACTGGAAACACCATATATTTT.

The chain recombines TRBV5-1 with TRBJ2-2; D gene uncertain. The V and J ends lost 0 bases and 5 bases respectively, with 11 bases between them. This CDR3 is built from 15 residues. Germline V gives CDR1 SGHRS, CDR2 YFSETQ. Here the CDR3 reads CASSLGAGPTGELFF. The DNA of the CDR3 is TGCGCCAGCAGCTTGGGGGCAGGCCCAACCGGGGAGCTGTTTTTT.

This chain joins TRBV15 and TRBJ2-7; 10 bases are a match to TRBD1. CDR1 is LNHNV, CDR2 YYDKDF, per germline (reference sequence). The trim removed 0 bases at V and 5 bases at J, leaving 4 bases unmatched. The CDR3 length is 15 residues. The CDR3 nucleotides are TGTGCCACCAGCAGAGAGGACAGGGGGTTAAACGAGCAGTACTTC. Residues: CATSREDRGLNEQYF.

This clone was seen just once. The chain uses TRBV18 and TRBJ1-5, with D hard to call. The CDR3 extends over 14 amino acids. Per germline, CDR1 KGHSH and CDR2 LQKENI. V was pared by 5 bases and J by 6 bases, with 14 bases between. The CDR3 bases are TGTGCCAGCTCAAATGAGGCGCTTGGTCAGCCCCAGCATTTT. It specifies CASSNEALGQPQHF.

The chain combines TRBV5-4 with TRBJ2-7; TRBD2 matches at 10 bases. J gave up 3 bases and V 0 bases, and 3 bases lay outside the gene matches. The CDR3 has 15 amino acids. The germline CDR1 and CDR2 sequences are SGHNT and YYREEE (reference sequence). CDR3 in DNA: TGTGCCAGCAGCTTGGCCGGGACTAGCGACTACGAGCAGTACTTC. Translating gives CASSLAGTSDYEQYF. Full variable domain (missing parts from reference TRBV5-4 and TRBJ2-7): ETGVTQSPTHLIKTRGQQVTLRCSSQSGHNTVSWYQQALGQGPQFIFQYYREEENGRGNFPPRFSGLQFPNYSSELNVNALELDDSALYLCASSLAGTSDYEQYFGPGTRLTVT.